One T cell receptor beta chain is described in this entry. The antigen is undetermined. Per the germline V gene, CDR1 is MNHNY and CDR2 is SVGAGI (reference sequence). The CDR3 has 15 amino acids. With 8 bases clipped from V and 3 bases from J, the junction kept 9 bases outside the gene matches. The source of the sample is a study of T cell repertoires in cytomegalovirus infection. Study overall: CMV infection together with matching HLA type was indicated by public TCR beta signatures. Study outcomes and limitations: CMV-specific HLA-C-restricted TCR beta clonotypes dominated the ex vivo response.

TCRdb re-called the reads through MiXCR, storing one row per CDR3 protein. The repertoire holds fewer than 950,000 distinct CDR3 sequences, with approximately 32% as singletons. The origin of this receptor is a human donor in good health (CMV status not recorded). Some clones in this sample may be carry-over from other donors' samples. Material: cultured CD8+ T cells from PBMCs, obtained from culture after CMV antigen stimulation. The rearrangement uses TRBV6-6 and TRBJ2-1, with 8 bases matching TRBD2. CDR3 amino acids: CASGFVAGGYNEQFF. CDR3 in DNA: TGTGCCAGCGGGTTTGTGGCGGGGGGCTACAATGAGCAGTTCTTC.